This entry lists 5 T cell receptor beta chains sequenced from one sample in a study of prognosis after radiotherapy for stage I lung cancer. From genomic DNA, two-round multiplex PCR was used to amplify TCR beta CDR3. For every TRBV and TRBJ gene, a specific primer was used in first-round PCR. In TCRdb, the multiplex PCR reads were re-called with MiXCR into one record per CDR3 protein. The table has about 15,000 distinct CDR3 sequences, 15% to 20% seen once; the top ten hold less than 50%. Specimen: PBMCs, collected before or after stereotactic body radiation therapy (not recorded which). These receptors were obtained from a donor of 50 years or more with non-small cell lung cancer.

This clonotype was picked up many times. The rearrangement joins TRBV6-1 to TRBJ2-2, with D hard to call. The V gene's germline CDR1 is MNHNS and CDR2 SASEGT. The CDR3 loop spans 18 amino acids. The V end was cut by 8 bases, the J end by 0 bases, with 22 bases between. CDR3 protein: CASSMERTYFANTGELFF. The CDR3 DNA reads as TGTGCCAGCTCGATGGAAAGGACCTATTTCGCGAACACCGGGGAGCTGTTTTTT.

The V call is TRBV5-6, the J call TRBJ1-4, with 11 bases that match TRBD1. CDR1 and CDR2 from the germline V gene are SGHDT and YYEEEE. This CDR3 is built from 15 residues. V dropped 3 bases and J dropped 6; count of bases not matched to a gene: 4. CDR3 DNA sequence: TGTGCCAGCAGCTCGGACAGGGGGCGGGATGAAAAACTGTTTTTT. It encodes CASSSDRGRDEKLFF.

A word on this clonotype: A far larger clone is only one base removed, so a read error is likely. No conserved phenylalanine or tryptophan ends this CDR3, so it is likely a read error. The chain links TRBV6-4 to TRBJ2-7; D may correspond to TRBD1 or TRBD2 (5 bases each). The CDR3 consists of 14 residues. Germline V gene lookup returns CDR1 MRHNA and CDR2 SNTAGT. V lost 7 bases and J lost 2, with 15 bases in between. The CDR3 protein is CASTKRGVTYEQYS. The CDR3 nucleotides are TGTGCCAGCACCAAGAGAGGGGTCACCTACGAGCAGTACTCC.

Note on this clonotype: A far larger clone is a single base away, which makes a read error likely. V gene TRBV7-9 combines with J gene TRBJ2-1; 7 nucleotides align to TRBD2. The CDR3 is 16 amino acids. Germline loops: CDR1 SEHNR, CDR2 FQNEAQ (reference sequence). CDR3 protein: CASSLDTGGSYNKQFF. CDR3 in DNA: TGTGCCAGCAGCTTAGATACGGGAGGCTCCTACAATAAGCAGTTCTTC.

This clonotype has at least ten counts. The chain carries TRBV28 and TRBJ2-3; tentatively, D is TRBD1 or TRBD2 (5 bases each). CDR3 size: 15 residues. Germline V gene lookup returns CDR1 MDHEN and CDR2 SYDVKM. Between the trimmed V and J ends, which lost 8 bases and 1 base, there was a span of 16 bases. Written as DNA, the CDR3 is TGTGCCAGCTTCACGAGGCAGGGAGGCACAGATACGCAGTATTTT. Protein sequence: CASFTRQGGTDTQYF.